The entry below gives a single T cell receptor beta chain sequence along with its context. This sample was taken from a study of blood T cell repertoires in COVID-19. For the study at large: The analysed material was cDNA or gDNA that came from T cells, B-cell-depleted T cells, or PBMCs.

This table comes from immunoSEQ multiplex PCR, and its TCRdb copy is limited to in-frame clones, with some not included. This table holds 250,000 to 300,000 clones, more than 85% found once. In germline, CDR1 is SGHRS, CDR2 YFSETQ. This CDR3 spans 14 amino acids. The junction had 2 bases not matched to a gene; V was cut back by 1 base and J by 4 bases. Cohort assignment relied on participant-reported clinical history. This TCR derives from a man aged 35 to 55 who had recovered from COVID-19. The sequencing sample was made of PBMCs or T cells enriched from blood (not recorded which). J is TRBJ1-5 and V is TRBV5-1, with 7 bases that match TRBD1. The CDR3, as DNA: TGCGCCAGCAGCTTGACGGGACAGAATCAGCCCCAGCATTTT. This gives the protein CASSLTGQNQPQHF.